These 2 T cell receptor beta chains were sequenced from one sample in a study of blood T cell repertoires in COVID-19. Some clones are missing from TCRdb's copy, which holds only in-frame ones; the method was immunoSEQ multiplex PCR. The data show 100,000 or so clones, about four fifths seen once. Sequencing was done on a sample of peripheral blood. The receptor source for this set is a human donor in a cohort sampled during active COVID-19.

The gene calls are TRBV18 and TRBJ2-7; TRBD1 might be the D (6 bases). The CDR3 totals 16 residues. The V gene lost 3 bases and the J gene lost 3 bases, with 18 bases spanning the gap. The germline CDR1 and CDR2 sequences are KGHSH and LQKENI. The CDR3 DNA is TGTGCCAGCTCACCGGGCGGCGGGCTAGGGGGCTACGAGCAGTACTTC. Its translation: CASSPGGGLGGYEQYF.

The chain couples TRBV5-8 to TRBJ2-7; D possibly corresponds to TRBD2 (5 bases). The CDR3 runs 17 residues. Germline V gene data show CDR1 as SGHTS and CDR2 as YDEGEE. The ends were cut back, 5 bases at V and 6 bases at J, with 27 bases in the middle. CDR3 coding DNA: TGTGCCAGCAGTCCCCGGTTGGGAAAGGCGGGCCGGGGCGAGCAGTACTTC. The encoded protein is CASSPRLGKAGRGEQYF.